Listed below are T cell receptor beta chains from one sample, sequenced in a study of immune evolution from preneoplasia to lung adenocarcinoma. Profiled with immunoSEQ multiplex PCR; TCRdb holds only in-frame clones, not every one. Here the sample spans approximately 9,300 clones, about four fifths being singletons. The sequenced sample was FFPE lung adenocarcinoma in situ tissue. Source of these receptors: an older person with lung adenocarcinoma. Each CDR3 is given with its conserved first and last residue. D genes are given only for firm matches. Size tells how often a clone was seen (once, few, many) or the class of an expanded clone, and some rows leave it out.

d_gene: NA; j_gene: TRBJ1-2; abundance: NA; len: 12; v_gene: TRBV29-1; CDR3aa: CSVQSQGYGYIF; CDR3nt: TGCAGCGTTCAGAGTCAGGGCTATGGCTACATCTTC
d_gene: TRBD1; j_gene: TRBJ1-4; abundance: NA; len: 16; v_gene: TRBV6-5; CDR3aa: CASSYSGGGNNEKLFF; CDR3nt: TGTGCCAGCAGTTACTCGGGAGGGGGCAATAATGAAAAACTGTTTTTT
d_gene: NA; j_gene: TRBJ2-1; abundance: NA; len: 15; v_gene: TRBV4-3; CDR3aa: CASSQDGNRYNEQFF; CDR3nt: TGCGCCAGCAGCCAAGATGGGAACAGATACAATGAGCAGTTCTTC
d_gene: NA; j_gene: TRBJ1-2; abundance: large; len: 12; v_gene: TRBV7-9; CDR3aa: CASRDGSYGYTF; CDR3nt: TGTGCCAGCCGCGACGGCAGCTATGGCTACACCTTC
d_gene: TRBD2; j_gene: TRBJ2-5; abundance: once; len: 11; v_gene: TRBV20-1; CDR3aa: CSARAGETQYF; CDR3nt: TGCAGTGCTCGAGCGGGGGAGACCCAGTACTTC
d_gene: NA; j_gene: TRBJ1-6; abundance: once; len: 17; v_gene: TRBV15; CDR3aa: CATSREKVERGISPLHF; CDR3nt: TGTGCCACCAGCAGAGAAAAGGTAGAAAGGGGGATTTCACCCCTCCACTTT
d_gene: TRBD2; j_gene: TRBJ2-3; abundance: NA; len: 11; v_gene: TRBV20-1; CDR3aa: CRPGGVDTQYF; CDR3nt: TGCAGGCCCGGGGGGGTAGATACGCAGTATTTT
d_gene: NA; j_gene: TRBJ2-2; abundance: NA; len: 13; v_gene: TRBV7-3; CDR3aa: CASSFGGTGELFF; CDR3nt: TGTGCCAGCAGCTTTGGGGGAACCGGGGAGCTGTTTTTT
d_gene: NA; j_gene: TRBJ2-7; abundance: NA; len: 12; v_gene: TRBV11-2; CDR3aa: CASSPQGYEQYF; CDR3nt: TGTGCCAGCAGCCCGCAGGGCTACGAGCAGTACTTC
d_gene: TRBD1; j_gene: TRBJ2-5; abundance: NA; len: 14; v_gene: TRBV10-3; CDR3aa: CATSGDRGQETQYF; CDR3nt: TGTGCCACCTCTGGGGACAGGGGCCAAGAGACCCAGTACTTC
d_gene: NA; j_gene: TRBJ1-1; abundance: NA; len: 13; v_gene: TRBV29-1; CDR3aa: CSVGVWGNTEAFF; CDR3nt: TGCAGCGTTGGGGTATGGGGAAACACTGAAGCTTTCTTT
d_gene: NA; j_gene: TRBJ2-1; abundance: NA; len: 12; v_gene: TRBV7-2; CDR3aa: CASSLGNNEQFF; CDR3nt: TGTGCCAGCAGCTTAGGTAACAATGAGCAGTTCTTC
d_gene: NA; j_gene: TRBJ2-3; abundance: NA; len: 16; v_gene: TRBV7-9; CDR3aa: CASSLEQGIGTDTQYF; CDR3nt: TGTGCCAGCAGCTTAGAACAGGGTATCGGCACAGATACGCAGTATTTT
d_gene: TRBD2; j_gene: TRBJ2-4; abundance: NA; len: 16; v_gene: TRBV5-1; CDR3aa: CASSLRLAGDENIQYF; CDR3nt: TGCGCCAGCAGCTTGAGACTAGCGGGGGATGAAAACATTCAGTACTTC
d_gene: TRBD2; j_gene: TRBJ2-7; abundance: NA; len: 13; v_gene: TRBV19; CDR3aa: CASRGTSGGEQYF; CDR3nt: TGTGCCAGTAGGGGGACTAGCGGAGGTGAGCAGTACTTC
d_gene: TRBD1; j_gene: TRBJ2-5; abundance: NA; len: 13; v_gene: TRBV29-1; CDR3aa: CSVAGGNWETQYF; CDR3nt: TGCAGCGTGGCAGGGGGCAACTGGGAGACCCAGTACTTC
d_gene: NA; j_gene: TRBJ1-6; abundance: NA; len: 17; v_gene: TRBV7-2; CDR3aa: CASSMTWASLGNSPLHF; CDR3nt: TGTGCCAGCAGCATGACTTGGGCAAGTCTGGGTAATTCACCCCTCCACTTT
d_gene: NA; j_gene: TRBJ1-6; abundance: NA; len: 13; v_gene: TRBV4-3; CDR3aa: CASSRDWDSPLHF; CDR3nt: TGCGCCAGCAGCCGGGACTGGGATTCACCCCTCCACTTT
d_gene: NA; j_gene: TRBJ1-4; abundance: NA; len: 15; v_gene: TRBV19; CDR3aa: CASSLGTATNEKLFF; CDR3nt: TGTGCCAGTAGTCTCGGAACAGCAACTAATGAAAAACTGTTTTTT
d_gene: TRBD1; j_gene: TRBJ1-2; abundance: NA; len: 16; v_gene: TRBV10-3; CDR3aa: CAISGSDMGQTYGYTF; CDR3nt: TGTGCCATCAGTGGTTCCGATATGGGACAGACCTATGGCTACACCTTC